This T cell receptor (beta chain) comes out of a study of vaccination and CD4 T cells after COVID-19. For the study at large: Six males and four females, two of them Hispanic, were enrolled as convalescents. Sampling post-COVID took place a median approximately 100 days after diagnosis (range 35 to 161).

A note on this clonotype: Antigen specificity is unknown.

The treatment denotes: roughly nine-day PBMC culture with coronavirus spike peptide pools or control peptides (ViraFEST assay). The study sequenced cultured CD4+ T cell DNA using the Oncomine TCR Beta short-read assay. TCRdb recomputed calls from the PCR reads with MiXCR, one row per CDR3 protein. Counted here are over 15,000 distinct CDR3 sequences, around two fifths occurring once; the ten biggest clones make up 4.5% to 6%. The V gene lost 5 bases and the J gene lost 6 bases, with 17 bases spanning the gap. CDR1 is SGHAT and CDR2 is FQDESV in the germline V gene (reference sequence). The CDR3 spans 14 residues.

J is TRBJ2-7 and V is TRBV11-1; weak D call: TRBD2 (6 bases). This TCR derives from a human donor who had recovered from COVID-19. The material sequenced was CD4+ T cells from blood, cultured in vitro, taken before SARS-CoV-2 vaccination. CDR3 region: CASSPTGETPEQYF. CDR3 DNA sequence: TGTGCCAGCAGCCCCACGGGGGAAACCCCCGAGCAGTACTTC. Drawing the rest from reference TRBV11-1 and TRBJ2-7, the complete variable domain is EAEVAQSPRYKITEKSQAVAFWCDPISGHATLYWYRQILGQGPELLVQFQDESVVDDSQLPKDRFSAERLKGVDSTLKIQPAELGDSAMYLCASSPTGETPEQYFGPGTRLTVT.